These 4 T cell receptor beta chains originate from one sample sequenced in a study of control samples from healthy donors and cancer patients. Repertoires were generated with immunoSEQ multiplex PCR, while TCRdb's copy carries only in-frame clones and drops some. The data show about 75,000 clones, about 80% seen once. The specimen sequenced was blood. The receptor source for this set is a man over 45 in good health.

V gene TRBV5-4 combines with J gene TRBJ1-5; 7 bases are shared with TRBD1. Unmatched junction bases numbered 5, after V lost 4 bases and J lost 4 bases. This CDR3 is 14 amino acids long. Germline CDR1 SGHNT, CDR2 YYREEE (reference sequence). Here the CDR3 reads CASSVRGQNQPQHF. The CDR3 nucleotides are TGTGCCAGCAGCGTGAGGGGGCAAAATCAGCCCCAGCATTTT.

This chain connects TRBV10-2 to TRBJ1-1; a possible D gene is TRBD1 (6 bases). Trimming pared 5 bases from V and 0 bases from J, leaving 16 bases between. The CDR3 consists of 16 residues. In germline, CDR1 is WSHSY, CDR2 SAAADI. CDR3 coding DNA: TGCGCCAGCAGTCCACCTGCAGGGGTGGTGAACACTGAAGCTTTCTTT. It translates to CASSPPAGVVNTEAFF.

J is TRBJ2-2 and V is TRBV28; 9 positions match TRBD1. CDR3 length: 17 residues. Germline CDR1 is MDHEN and CDR2 is SYDVKM. Losses at the gene ends were 9 bases for V and 5 bases for J; bases not matched to a gene: 16. In DNA form, the CDR3 reads TGTGCCAGTATTGTACAGGGGGCGCAGGGAAAGACCGGGGAGCTGTTTTTT. It is translated as CASIVQGAQGKTGELFF. The full variable domain, its missing parts supplied by reference TRBV28 and TRBJ2-2, is DVKVTQSSRYLVKRTGEKVFLECVQDMDHENMFWYRQDPGLGLRLIYFSYDVKMKEKGDIPEGYSVSREKKERFSLILESASTNQTSMYLCASIVQGAQGKTGELFFGEGSRLTVL.

This chain links TRBV5-1 with TRBJ2-3, with 11 nucleotides matching TRBD2. V was clipped by 0 bases and J by 4 bases; unmatched bases: 4. CDR1 is SGHRS and CDR2 is YFSETQ in the germline V gene. CDR3 length: 16 amino acids. The CDR3 bases are TGCGCCAGCAGCTTGGGGGGACTAGCGGATTCAGATACGCAGTATTTT. The encoded protein is CASSLGGLADSDTQYF.